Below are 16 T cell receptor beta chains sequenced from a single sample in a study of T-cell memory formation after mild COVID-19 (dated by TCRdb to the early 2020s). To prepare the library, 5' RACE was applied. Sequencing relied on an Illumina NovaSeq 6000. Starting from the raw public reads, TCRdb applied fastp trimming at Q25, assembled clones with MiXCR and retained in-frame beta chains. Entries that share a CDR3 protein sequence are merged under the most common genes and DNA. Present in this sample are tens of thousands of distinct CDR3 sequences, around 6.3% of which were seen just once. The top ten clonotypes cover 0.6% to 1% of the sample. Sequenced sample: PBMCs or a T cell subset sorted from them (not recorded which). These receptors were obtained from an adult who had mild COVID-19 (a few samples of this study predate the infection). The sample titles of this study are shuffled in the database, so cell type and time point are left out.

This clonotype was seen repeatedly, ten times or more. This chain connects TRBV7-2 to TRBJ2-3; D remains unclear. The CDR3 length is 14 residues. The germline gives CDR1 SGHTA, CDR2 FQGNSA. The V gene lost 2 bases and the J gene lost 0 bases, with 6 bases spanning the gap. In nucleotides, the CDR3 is TGTGCCAGCAGCTTACAGGCCAGCACAGATACGCAGTATTTT. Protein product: CASSLQASTDTQYF.

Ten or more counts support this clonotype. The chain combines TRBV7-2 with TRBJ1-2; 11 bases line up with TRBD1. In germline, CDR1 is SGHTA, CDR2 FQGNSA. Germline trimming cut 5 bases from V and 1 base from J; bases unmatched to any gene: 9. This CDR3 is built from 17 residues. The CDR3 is CASSPRTGGLLNYGYTF. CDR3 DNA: TGTGCCAGCAGCCCCCGGACAGGGGGCCTACTTAACTATGGCTACACCTTC.

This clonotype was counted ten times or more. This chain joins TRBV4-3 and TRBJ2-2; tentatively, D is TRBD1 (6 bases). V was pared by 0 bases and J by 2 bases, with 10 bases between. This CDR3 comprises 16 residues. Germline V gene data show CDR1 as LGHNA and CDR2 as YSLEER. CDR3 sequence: CASSQETGSNTGELFF. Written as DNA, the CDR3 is TGCGCCAGCAGCCAAGAGACAGGTTCAAACACCGGGGAGCTGTTTTTT.

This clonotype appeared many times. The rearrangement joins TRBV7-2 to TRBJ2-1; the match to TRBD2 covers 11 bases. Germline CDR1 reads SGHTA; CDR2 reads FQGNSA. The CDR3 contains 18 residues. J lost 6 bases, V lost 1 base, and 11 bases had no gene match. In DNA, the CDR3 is TGTGCCAGCAGCTTAGTCGCTAGCGGGAGGTTTTCTGGCAATGAGCAGTTCTTC. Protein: CASSLVASGRFSGNEQFF.

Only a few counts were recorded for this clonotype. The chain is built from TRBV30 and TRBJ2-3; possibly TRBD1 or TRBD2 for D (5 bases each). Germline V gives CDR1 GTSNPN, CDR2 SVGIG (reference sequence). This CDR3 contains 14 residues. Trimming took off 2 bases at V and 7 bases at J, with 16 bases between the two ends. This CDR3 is CAWSKGTAVNTQYF. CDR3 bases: TGTGCCTGGAGTAAAGGGACCGCGGTGAATACGCAGTATTTT.

DNA of the CDR3: TGTGCCACCAGCAGTCCAGCAGGGGCCGACTCTGGAAACACCATATATTTT. Protein product: CATSSPAGADSGNTIYF. V gene TRBV15 combines with J gene TRBJ1-3, with D tentatively TRBD1 (6 bases). Deletions cut 3 bases from V and 0 bases from J, with 15 bases between. Germline assignment: CDR1 LNHNV and CDR2 YYDKDF (reference sequence). The length of the CDR3 is 17 residues.

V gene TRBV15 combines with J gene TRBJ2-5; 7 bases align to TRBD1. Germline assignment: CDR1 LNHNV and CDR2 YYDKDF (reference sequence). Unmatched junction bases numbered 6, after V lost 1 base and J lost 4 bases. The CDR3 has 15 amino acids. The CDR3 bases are TGTGCCACCAGCAGAGTACCAGGGGGTAGAGAGACCCAGTACTTC. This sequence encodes CATSRVPGGRETQYF.

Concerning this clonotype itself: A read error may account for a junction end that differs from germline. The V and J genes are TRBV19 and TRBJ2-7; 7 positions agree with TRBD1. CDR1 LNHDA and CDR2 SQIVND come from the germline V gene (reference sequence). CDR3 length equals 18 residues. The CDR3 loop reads CASRNLPGQGGLHSPLDF. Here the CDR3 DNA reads TGTGCCAGTAGAAATCTACCGGGACAAGGGGGCCTACACTCTCCCTTGGACTTC.

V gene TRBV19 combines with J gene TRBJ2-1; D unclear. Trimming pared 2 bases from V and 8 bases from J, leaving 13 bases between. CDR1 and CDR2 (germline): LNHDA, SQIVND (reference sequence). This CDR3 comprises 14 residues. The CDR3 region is CASSIRARIHEQFF. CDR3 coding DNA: TGTGCCAGTAGTATAAGGGCTCGAATCCATGAGCAGTTCTTC.

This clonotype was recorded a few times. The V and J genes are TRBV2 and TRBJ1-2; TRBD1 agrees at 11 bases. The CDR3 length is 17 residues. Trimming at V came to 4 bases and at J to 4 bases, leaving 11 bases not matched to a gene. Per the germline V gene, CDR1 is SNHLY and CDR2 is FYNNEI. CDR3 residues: CASSGFTGTGGSYGYTF. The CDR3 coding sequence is TGTGCCAGCAGTGGGTTTACCGGGACAGGGGGATCCTATGGCTACACCTTC.

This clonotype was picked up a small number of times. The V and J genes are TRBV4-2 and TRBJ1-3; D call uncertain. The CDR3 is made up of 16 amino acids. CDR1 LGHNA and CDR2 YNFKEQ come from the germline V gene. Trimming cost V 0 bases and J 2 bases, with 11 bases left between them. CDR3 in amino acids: CASSQDGQAAGNTIYF. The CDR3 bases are TGTGCCAGCAGCCAAGATGGGCAGGCGGCTGGAAACACCATATATTTT.

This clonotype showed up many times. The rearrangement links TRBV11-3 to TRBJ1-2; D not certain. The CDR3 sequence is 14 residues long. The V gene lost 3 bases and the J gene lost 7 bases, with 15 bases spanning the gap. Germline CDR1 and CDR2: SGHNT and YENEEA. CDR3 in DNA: TGTGCCAGCAGCTTGGGGATGACGGCGCCTGGCTACACCTTC. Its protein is CASSLGMTAPGYTF.

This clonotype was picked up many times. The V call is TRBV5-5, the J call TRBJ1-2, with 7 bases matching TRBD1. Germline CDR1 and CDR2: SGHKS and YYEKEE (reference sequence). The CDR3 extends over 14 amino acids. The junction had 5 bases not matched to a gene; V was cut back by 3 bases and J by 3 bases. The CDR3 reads CASSYHDRDYGYTF. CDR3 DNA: TGTGCCAGCAGCTACCACGACAGGGACTATGGCTACACCTTC.

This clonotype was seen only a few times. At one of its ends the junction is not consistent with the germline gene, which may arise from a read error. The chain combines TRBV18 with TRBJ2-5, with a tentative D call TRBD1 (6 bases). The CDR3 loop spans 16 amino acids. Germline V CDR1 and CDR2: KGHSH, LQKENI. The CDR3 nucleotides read TGTGGCAGCTCACTTTCCGGGACAAGGGGGAGAGAGACCCAGTACTTC. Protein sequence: CGSSLSGTRGRETQYF.

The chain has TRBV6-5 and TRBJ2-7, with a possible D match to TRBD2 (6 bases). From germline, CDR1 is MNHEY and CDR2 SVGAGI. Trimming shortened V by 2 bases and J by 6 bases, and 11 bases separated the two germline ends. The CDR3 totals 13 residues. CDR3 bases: TGTGCCAGCAGTTACGAGGGAGCGGGCGAGCAGTACTTC. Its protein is CASSYEGAGEQYF.

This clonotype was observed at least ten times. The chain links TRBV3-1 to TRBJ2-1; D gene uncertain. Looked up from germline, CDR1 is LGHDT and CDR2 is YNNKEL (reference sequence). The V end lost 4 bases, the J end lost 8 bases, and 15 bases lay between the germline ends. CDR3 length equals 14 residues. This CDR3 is CASSPPGPWDEQFF. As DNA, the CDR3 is TGTGCCAGCAGCCCCCCAGGTCCCTGGGATGAGCAGTTCTTC.